These 27 T cell receptor beta chains share one sample of origin, sequenced in a study of blood T cell repertoires in COVID-19 (dated by TCRdb to between 2020 and 2021). Library preparation used the immunoSEQ multiplex PCR assay. The clones in this table, taken by TCRdb from immuneACCESS, are in-frame only. Not every clone is retained; where verified, under half of the shortfall comes from an unresolved V gene, and the cause of the rest is unknown. The sample yields a few hundred thousand clones; about 88% were counted once. The ten largest clonotypes hold less than 5% of the sample. Sample: peripheral blood. The receptors here all came from a man aged 60-69 years who had recovered from COVID-19.

This chain links TRBV27 with TRBJ2-1, with 8 bases lining up with TRBD1. V shed 4 bases, J shed 4 bases, and the junction held 6 bases outside the gene matches. Germline assignment: CDR1 MNHEY and CDR2 SMNVEV (reference sequence). CDR3 size: 15 residues. The CDR3 reads CASSSLQGVYNEQFF. The CDR3, as DNA: TGTGCCAGCAGTTCTTTACAGGGGGTTTACAATGAGCAGTTCTTC.

The chain combines TRBV27 with TRBJ1-1; D is ambiguous. CDR1 and CDR2 from the germline V gene are MNHEY and SMNVEV (reference sequence). This CDR3 region has 15 residues. The V end lost 1 base, the J end lost 1 base, and 10 bases lay between the germline ends. CDR3 in DNA: TGTGCCAGCAGTTTATTTGGAACAGCGAACACTGAAGCTTTCTTT. Translated: CASSLFGTANTEAFF.

The J gene is TRBJ1-5, the V gene TRBV6-2 or TRBV6-3; 10 positions match TRBD1. The V segment lost 6 bases and the J segment 1 base; nucleotides outside the gene matches: 6. The germline V gene has CDR1 MNHEY and CDR2 SVGEGT. This CDR3 has 16 amino acids. CDR3 sequence reads: CASSRDRGPSNQPQHF. In DNA form, the CDR3 reads TGTGCCAGCAGCCGGGACAGGGGTCCCAGCAATCAGCCCCAGCATTTT.

The chain is built from TRBV5-6 and TRBJ2-1; 8 positions match TRBD1. This CDR3 is built from 15 residues. The germline CDR1 and CDR2 sequences are SGHDT and YYEEEE. The V gene end was trimmed by 2 bases and the J gene end by 4 bases; junction bases not matched to a gene: 5. CDR3 sequence reads: CASSFSDREYNEQFF. CDR3 nucleotide sequence: TGTGCCAGCAGCTTTTCGGACAGGGAGTACAATGAGCAGTTCTTC.

The CDR3 loop is CASSPTQGVGYNEQFF. For the CDR3, the DNA is TGTGCCAGCAGCCCAACGCAGGGGGTGGGCTACAATGAGCAGTTCTTC. This sequence joins TRBV11-2 and TRBJ2-1; 7 positions agree with TRBD1. This CDR3 region has 16 residues. The trim removed 5 bases at V and 3 bases at J, leaving 10 bases unmatched. Germline values: CDR1 SGHAT, CDR2 FQNNGV.

The rearrangement links TRBV4-1 to TRBJ1-5, with D hard to call. Trimming left V 1 base short and J 4 bases short, with 20 bases between. Germline V lookup: CDR1 MGHRA, CDR2 YSYEKL. CDR3 length: 18 amino acids. The CDR3 nucleotides are TGCGCCAGCAGCCAAGTAATTGGCGGGAACGGAAGGAATCAGCCCCAGCATTTT. It is translated as CASSQVIGGNGRNQPQHF.

This clone was found once. J is TRBJ2-1 and V is TRBV3-1 (or the pseudogene TRBV3-2); 7 bases fit TRBD2. V lost 3 bases to trimming and J lost 13 bases; unmatched junction nucleotides: 6. The length of the CDR3 is 12 residues. Per germline, CDR1 LGHDT and CDR2 YNNKEL (reference sequence). CDR3 region: CASSHRGDPQFF. For the CDR3, the DNA is TGTGCCAGCAGCCATCGGGGGGACCCACAGTTCTTC.

The chain recombines TRBV6-5 with TRBJ1-4, with TRBD1 matching 10 bases. CDR3 size: 13 residues. Unmatched junction bases numbered 3, after V lost 7 bases and J lost 7 bases. Germline loops: CDR1 MNHEY, CDR2 SVGAGI. As DNA, the CDR3 is TGTGCCAGCACTCGGGACAGGGGTGAAAAACTGTTTTTT. Protein sequence: CASTRDRGEKLFF.

The chain has TRBV6-5 and TRBJ1-5; 11 bases map to TRBD1. The CDR3 extends over 15 amino acids. The J segment lost 3 bases and the V segment lost 6 bases, leaving 4 bases of the junction unmatched. The V gene's germline CDR1 is MNHEY and CDR2 SVGAGI. The CDR3 reads CASSGTGGVNQPQHF. The CDR3 DNA reads TGTGCCAGCAGCGGGACAGGGGGGGTCAATCAGCCCCAGCATTTT.

V and J are TRBV5-1 and TRBJ2-1; 11 bases line up with TRBD1. Germline CDR1 reads SGHRS; CDR2 reads YFSETQ. The CDR3 has 19 amino acids. V trimming: 1 base; J trimming: 0 bases; junction bases outside the gene matches: 9. CDR3 in amino acids: CASSLFRTGGLSSYNEQFF. The CDR3 DNA reads as TGCGCCAGCAGCTTGTTTCGGACAGGGGGCCTCAGCTCCTACAATGAGCAGTTCTTC.

The CDR3 DNA reads TGTGCCAGCAGCCGGGACAGAACTAATGAAAAACTGTTTTTT. Translation gives CASSRDRTNEKLFF. The chain employs TRBV7-2 and TRBJ1-4; the match to TRBD1 covers 7 bases. The V gene end was trimmed by 5 bases and the J gene end by 1 base; junction bases not matched to a gene: 1. There are 14 residues in the CDR3. Germline values: CDR1 SGHTA, CDR2 FQGNSA. Full variable domain (rest looked up from reference TRBV7-2 and TRBJ1-4): GAGVSQSPSNKVTEKGKDVELRCDPISGHTALYWYRQSLGQGLEFLIYFQGNSAPDKSGLPSDRFSAERTGGSVSTLTIQRTQQEDSAVYLCASSRDRTNEKLFFGSGTQLSVL.

V gene TRBV24-1 combines with J gene TRBJ1-1; 7 positions match TRBD1. Germline trimming cut 5 bases from V and 3 bases from J; bases unmatched to any gene: 8. The CDR3 contains 15 residues. CDR1 and CDR2 (germline): KGHDR, SFDVKD. CDR3 sequence: CATSASTGWDTEAFF. The CDR3 DNA sequence: TGTGCCACCAGTGCCTCGACAGGGTGGGACACTGAAGCTTTCTTT.

The gene calls are TRBV25-1 and TRBJ1-6; the match to TRBD1 covers 9 bases. This CDR3 contains 14 residues. CDR1 is MGHDK, CDR2 SYGVNS, per germline. J lost 11 bases, V lost 4 bases, and 6 bases had no gene match. The CDR3 coding sequence is TGTGCCAGCAGTGTCCCGGGACAGGGACCACCCCTCCACTTT. It yields the protein CASSVPGQGPPLHF.

J is TRBJ1-4 and V is TRBV18; 7 nucleotides match TRBD1. From germline, CDR1 is KGHSH and CDR2 LQKENI. The junction had 8 bases not matched to a gene; V was cut back by 4 bases and J by 6 bases. This CDR3 contains 15 residues. The CDR3 DNA is TGTGCCAGCTCACAAAAGGGGACAGTTTATGAAAAACTGTTTTTT. Its protein product is CASSQKGTVYEKLFF.

Regarding this clone: This specimen includes other DNA sequences encoding the same CDR3. The chain employs TRBV5-1 and TRBJ1-5; 11 bases line up with TRBD1. CDR1 and CDR2 (germline): SGHRS, YFSETQ. This CDR3 region has 15 residues. After removal of 4 bases from V and 6 bases from J, the junction contained 6 bases not matched to a gene. The CDR3 loop reads CASSPGQGAGQPQHF. CDR3 in DNA: TGCGCCAGCAGCCCAGGACAGGGGGCAGGTCAGCCCCAGCATTTT. The full variable domain, its missing parts supplied by reference TRBV5-1 and TRBJ1-5, is KAGVTQTPRYLIKTRGQQVTLSCSPISGHRSVSWYQQTPGQGLQFLFEYFSETQRNKGNFPGRFSGRQFSNSRSEMNVSTLELGDSALYLCASSPGQGAGQPQHFGDGTRLSIL.

The genes are TRBV5-3 and TRBJ2-7; weak D call: TRBD1 (7 bases). TRBV5-3 is assigned to the ORF class and has an uncertain function. V was cut by 4 bases and J by 2 bases, with 19 bases left in between. The CDR3 is made up of 16 amino acids. This CDR3 is CARSIPGGQKTYEQYF. The CDR3 DNA reads as TGTGCCAGAAGCATCCCAGGGGGGCAGAAAACCTACGAGCAGTACTTC.

The rearrangement joins TRBV19 to TRBJ2-6, with D unresolved. V was trimmed by 3 bases and J by 0 bases, leaving 18 bases between them. The CDR3 is made up of 19 amino acids. The germline gives CDR1 LNHDA, CDR2 SQIVND (reference sequence). CDR3 loop: CASSISALSTGSGANVLTF. DNA of the CDR3: TGTGCCAGTAGTATCTCGGCCCTATCGACGGGCTCTGGGGCCAACGTCCTGACTTTC.

The chain joins TRBV5-1 to TRBJ2-3, with 9 nucleotides matching TRBD2. The trim removed 6 bases at V and 5 bases at J, leaving 4 bases unmatched. The CDR3 contains 13 residues. Germline V gives CDR1 SGHRS, CDR2 YFSETQ. The CDR3 sequence is CASTGLARDTQYF. The CDR3 coding sequence is TGCGCCAGCACGGGACTAGCTAGAGATACGCAGTATTTT.

The V gene is TRBV6-5, the J gene TRBJ1-2; possible D gene TRBD1, 6 bases. The germline V and J ends were trimmed by 4 bases and 3 bases, with 12 bases remaining between them. CDR1 is MNHEY and CDR2 is SVGAGI in the germline V gene. The CDR3 runs to 14 residues. The CDR3 region has the DNA TGTGCCAGCAGTTTCACAGGGCTAGACTATGGCTACACCTTC. This gives the protein CASSFTGLDYGYTF.

Remarks on this clone: Other DNA sequences in the sample encode the same CDR3. J is TRBJ2-7 and V is TRBV19; perhaps TRBD2 as D (6 bases). CDR1 and CDR2 (germline): LNHDA, SQIVND (reference sequence). This CDR3 has 14 amino acids. The V end lost 7 bases, the J end lost 2 bases, and 15 bases lay between the germline ends. The CDR3 is CASKVQGGTYEQYF. The CDR3 DNA follows: TGTGCCAGTAAAGTCCAGGGAGGAACCTACGAGCAGTACTTC.

V is TRBV29-1 and J is TRBJ2-7, with unresolved D. CDR1 is SQVTM and CDR2 is ANQGSEA in the germline V gene. CDR3 length: 12 amino acids. With 4 bases removed from V and 2 bases from J, the gap between germline ends came to 9 bases. The CDR3 reads CSVVVGAYEQYF. CDR3 nucleotides: TGCAGCGTTGTGGTCGGTGCCTACGAGCAGTACTTC.

The genes are TRBV11-2 and TRBJ1-6; no clear D. The CDR3 sequence is 15 residues long. The germline gives CDR1 SGHAT, CDR2 FQNNGV. Trimming left V 1 base short and J 3 bases short, with 7 bases between. The CDR3 is CASSLAQNYNSPLHF. CDR3 sequence (DNA): TGTGCCAGCAGCTTAGCACAGAACTATAATTCACCCCTCCACTTT.

The J gene is TRBJ1-6, the V gene TRBV20-1; D unclear. This CDR3 is 14 amino acids long. The V and J ends lost 3 bases and 6 bases respectively, with 12 bases between them. Germline CDR1 is DFQATT and CDR2 is SNEGSKA (reference sequence). The CDR3 region has the DNA TGCAGTGCTAGTCGCAGGCACCCTAATTCACCCCTCCACTTT. It is translated as CSASRRHPNSPLHF.

The chain recombines TRBV18 with TRBJ2-3; 7 positions match TRBD1. This CDR3 comprises 16 residues. The germline V gene has CDR1 KGHSH and CDR2 LQKENI. With V trimmed by 0 bases and J by 7 bases, 10 bases remained unmatched. CDR3 sequence reads: CASSPPIDRVSHTQYF. For the CDR3, the DNA is TGTGCCAGCTCACCACCCATAGACAGGGTTTCGCATACGCAGTATTTT. The complete variable domain, with remaining parts taken from reference TRBV18 and TRBJ2-3, reads NAGVMQNPRHLVRRRGQEARLRCSPMKGHSHVYWYRQLPEEGLKFMVYLQKENIIDESGMPKERFSAEFPKEGPSILRIQQVVRGDSAAYFCASSPPIDRVSHTQYFGPGTRLTVL.

The rearrangement links TRBV10-3 to TRBJ1-5; a possible D gene is TRBD1 (5 bases). V lost 3 bases and J 3 bases, leaving 12 bases between the germline ends. The length of the CDR3 is 15 residues. CDR1 ENHRY and CDR2 SYGVKD come from the germline V gene. Here the CDR3 reads CAISEAGQPNQPQHF. CDR3 nucleotide sequence: TGTGCCATCAGTGAAGCGGGGCAGCCCAATCAGCCCCAGCATTTT.

The chain employs TRBV3-1 (or the pseudogene TRBV3-2) and TRBJ2-3; 9 bases map to TRBD2. The CDR3 runs 17 residues. V lost 4 bases to trimming and J lost 3 bases; unmatched junction nucleotides: 11. CDR1 and CDR2 from the germline V gene are LGHDT and YNNKEL (reference sequence). The CDR3, as DNA: TGTGCCAGCAGCCGATCAAGTGCTAGCGGGGATACAGATACGCAGTATTTT. Translated, it gives CASSRSSASGDTDTQYF.

The rearrangement joins TRBV7-6 to TRBJ2-7; a possible D gene is TRBD1 (6 bases). CDR3 size: 18 residues. CDR1 and CDR2 from the germline V gene are SGHVS and FNYEAQ. V was trimmed by 1 base and J by 0 bases, leaving 19 bases between them. CDR3 loop: CASSLVTPGRGSSYEQYF. The CDR3 DNA reads as TGTGCCAGCAGCTTAGTAACGCCCGGTAGGGGGTCCTCCTACGAGCAGTACTTC.